This TCR beta chain was obtained from a study of T-cell memory formation after mild COVID-19. CDR1 MNHEY and CDR2 SMNVEV come from the germline V gene (reference sequence). This CDR3 spans 16 amino acids. Trimming cost V 5 bases and J 0 bases, with 14 bases left between them. MiXCR, run by TCRdb on the 5' RACE reads, gives a single entry per CDR3 protein. Of under 700,000 distinct CDR3 sequences listed, approximately 20% are singletons. Concerning this clonotype itself: Its specificity is unknown.

Findings and caveats of the study: Pre-infection memory showed some responding clones, and this suggested that cross-reactive memory joined. Those CD4+ clones that contracted were mainly in CM and EM (CD8+ ones in EMRA).

The J gene is TRBJ1-5, the V gene TRBV27; possibly TRBD1 for D (5 bases). Sequencing used PBMCs or a T cell subset sorted from them (not recorded which). This TCR was sampled from an adult woman who had mild COVID-19 (a few samples of this study predate the infection). Cell type and time point are not known. CDR3 protein: CASSPTDHYSNQPQHF. DNA for the CDR3: TGTGCCAGCAGTCCGACAGACCACTATAGCAATCAGCCCCAGCATTTT.